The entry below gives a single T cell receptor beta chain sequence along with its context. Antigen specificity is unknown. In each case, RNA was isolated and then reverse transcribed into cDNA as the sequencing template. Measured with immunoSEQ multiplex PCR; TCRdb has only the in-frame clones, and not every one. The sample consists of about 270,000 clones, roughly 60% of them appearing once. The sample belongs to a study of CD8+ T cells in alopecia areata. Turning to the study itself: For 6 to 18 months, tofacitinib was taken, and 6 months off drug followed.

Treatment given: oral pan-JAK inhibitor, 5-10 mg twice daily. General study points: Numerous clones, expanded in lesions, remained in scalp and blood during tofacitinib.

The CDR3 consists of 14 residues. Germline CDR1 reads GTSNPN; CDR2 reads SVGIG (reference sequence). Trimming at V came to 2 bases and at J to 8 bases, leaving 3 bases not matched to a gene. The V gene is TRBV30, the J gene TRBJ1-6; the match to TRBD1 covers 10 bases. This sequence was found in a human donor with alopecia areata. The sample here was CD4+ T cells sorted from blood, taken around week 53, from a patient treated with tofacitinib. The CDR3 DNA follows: TGTGCCTGGAGTCCGACAGGGGGCTATTCACCCCTCCACTTT. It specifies CAWSPTGGYSPLHF.